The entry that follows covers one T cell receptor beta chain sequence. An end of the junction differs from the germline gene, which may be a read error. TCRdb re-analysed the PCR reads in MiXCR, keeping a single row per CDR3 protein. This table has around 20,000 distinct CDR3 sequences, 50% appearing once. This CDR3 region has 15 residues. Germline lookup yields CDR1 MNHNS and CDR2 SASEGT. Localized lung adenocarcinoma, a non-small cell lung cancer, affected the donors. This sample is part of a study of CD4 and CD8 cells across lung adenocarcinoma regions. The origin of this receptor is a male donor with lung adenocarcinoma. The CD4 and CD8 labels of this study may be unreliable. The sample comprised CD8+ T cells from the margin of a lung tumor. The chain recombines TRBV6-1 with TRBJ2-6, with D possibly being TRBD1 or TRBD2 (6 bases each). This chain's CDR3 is CASSGPPPGANVLSF. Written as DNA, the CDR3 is TGTGCCAGCAGCGGTCCGCCTCCGGGGGCCAACGTCCTGTCTTTC.